In its sample, the clone carrying this TCR beta chain was seen a few times. Its antigen is unidentified. Data came from immunoSEQ multiplex PCR; TCRdb stores just in-frame clones and leaves some out. Found here are some 140,000 clones, approximately 86% of them singletons; the top ten hold around 5%. This CDR3 has 18 amino acids. These data come from a study of T cell responses to AZD1222 COVID-19 vaccine. Whole-study results and caveats: Among AZD1222 vaccinees, only five to seven were seropositive at baseline. Females made up more of the donors, who were largely white British, and clonal diversity may have come out too low.

This material consisted of peripheral blood, taken 28 days after the second AZD1222 dose. This chain joins TRBV12-2 and TRBJ1-3. TRBV12-2 is labeled a pseudogene. This TCR came from an adult who received the AZD1222 COVID-19 vaccine. The CDR3 loop is CASRIPGKIKGSGNTIYF. The CDR3 nucleotides are TGTGCAAGTCGCATTCCGGGAAAAATCAAGGGGTCTGGAAACACCATATATTTT.